This T cell receptor (beta chain) originates from a study of T cell repertoires in cytomegalovirus infection. The CDR3 totals 15 residues. After removal of 2 bases from V and 2 bases from J, the junction contained 3 bases not matched to a gene. Germline V gene data show CDR1 as SGHVS and CDR2 as FQNEAQ. TCRdb independently ran MiXCR on the reads; one entry per CDR3 protein. The sample has 150,000 to 200,000 distinct CDR3 sequences; about 20% are singletons. This clonotype occurred many times. V and J are TRBV7-8 and TRBJ1-2; 9 positions match TRBD1. The origin of this receptor is a human donor in good health (CMV status not recorded). Some clones in this sample may be carry-over from other donors' samples. The source material was PBMCs. CDR3 bases: TGTGCCAGCAGCTTAAGGACAGGGGCAAACTATGGCTACACCTTC. Residues: CASSLRTGANYGYTF.